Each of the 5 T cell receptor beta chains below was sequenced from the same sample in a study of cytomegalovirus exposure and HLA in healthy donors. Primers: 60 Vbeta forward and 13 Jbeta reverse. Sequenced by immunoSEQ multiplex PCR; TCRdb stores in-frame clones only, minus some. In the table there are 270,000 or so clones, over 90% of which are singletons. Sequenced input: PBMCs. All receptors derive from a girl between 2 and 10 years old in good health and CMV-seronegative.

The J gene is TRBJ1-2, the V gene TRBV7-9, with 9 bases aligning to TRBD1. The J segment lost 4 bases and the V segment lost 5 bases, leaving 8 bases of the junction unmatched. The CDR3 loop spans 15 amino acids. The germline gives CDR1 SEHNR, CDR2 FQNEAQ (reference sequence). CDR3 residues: CASSLADRGSYGYTF. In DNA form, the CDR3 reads TGTGCCAGCAGCCTCGCCGACAGGGGGTCCTATGGCTACACCTTC.

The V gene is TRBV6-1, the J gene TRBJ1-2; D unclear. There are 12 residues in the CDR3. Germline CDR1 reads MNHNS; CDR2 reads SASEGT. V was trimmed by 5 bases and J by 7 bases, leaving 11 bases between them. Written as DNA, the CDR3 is TGTGCCAGCAGTCTGTCCGGGGTTGGCTACACCTTC. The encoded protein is CASSLSGVGYTF.

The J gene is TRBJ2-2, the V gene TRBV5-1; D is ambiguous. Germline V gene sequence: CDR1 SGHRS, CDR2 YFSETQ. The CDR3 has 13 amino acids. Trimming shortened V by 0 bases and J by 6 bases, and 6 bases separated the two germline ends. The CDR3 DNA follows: TGCGCCAGCAGCTTGGTCAGTGCCGGGGAGCTGTTTTTT. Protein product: CASSLVSAGELFF. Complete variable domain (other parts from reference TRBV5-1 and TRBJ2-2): KAGVTQTPRYLIKTRGQQVTLSCSPISGHRSVSWYQQTPGQGLQFLFEYFSETQRNKGNFPGRFSGRQFSNSRSEMNVSTLELGDSALYLCASSLVSAGELFFGEGSRLTVL.

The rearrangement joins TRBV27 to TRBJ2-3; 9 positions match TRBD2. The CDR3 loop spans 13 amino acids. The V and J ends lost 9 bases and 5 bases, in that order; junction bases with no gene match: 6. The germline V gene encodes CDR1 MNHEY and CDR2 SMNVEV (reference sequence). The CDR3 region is CARLAGRGDTQYF. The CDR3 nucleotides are TGTGCCAGGCTAGCGGGGCGGGGAGATACGCAGTATTTT.

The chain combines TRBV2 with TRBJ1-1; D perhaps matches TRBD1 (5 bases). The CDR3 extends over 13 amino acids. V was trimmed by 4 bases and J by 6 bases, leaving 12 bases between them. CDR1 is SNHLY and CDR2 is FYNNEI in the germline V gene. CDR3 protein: CASSASGFPEAFF. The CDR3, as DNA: TGTGCCAGCAGTGCTTCAGGGTTTCCTGAAGCTTTCTTT.